The 21 T cell receptor beta chains given below trace back to one sample, sequenced in a study of shared clonotypes between healthy human individuals. CD45RO-negative CD8 cells positively selected for CCR7 made up the naive population, which excluded terminally differentiated effector memory CD45RA+ cells. Using immunoSEQ multiplex PCR, the repertoire was profiled, and TCRdb retains in-frame clones only, with some absent. The table shows approximately 1.9 million clones, with 80% to 95% occurring only once. Material: naive CD8+ T cells from PBMCs. These receptors were collected from a young man in good health. Some clones in this sample may be carry-over from other donors' samples.

The chain has TRBV19 and TRBJ2-7; the match to TRBD2 covers 8 bases. V was pared by 0 bases and J by 3 bases, with 4 bases of the junction left unmatched. Germline assignment: CDR1 LNHDA and CDR2 SQIVND (reference sequence). The CDR3 is 15 amino acids. The CDR3 reads CASSIDQAGDYEQYF. The CDR3 bases are TGTGCCAGTAGTATAGATCAAGCGGGGGACTACGAGCAGTACTTC. The variable domain in full, with the rest retrieved from reference TRBV19 and TRBJ2-7, is DGGITQSPKYLFRKEGQNVTLSCEQNLNHDAMYWYRQDPGQGLRLIYYSQIVNDFQKGDIAEGYSVSREKKESFPLTVTSAQKNPTAFYLCASSIDQAGDYEQYFGPGTRLTVT.

This chain links TRBV27 with TRBJ2-1; TRBD2 aligns across 10 bases. Unmatched junction bases numbered 9, after V lost 7 bases and J lost 3 bases. Germline V CDR1 and CDR2: MNHEY, SMNVEV (reference sequence). The CDR3 sequence is 16 residues long. CDR3 bases: TGTGCCAGCATGGGGACTGTAGCGGGGGGCTACAATGAGCAGTTCTTC. Its protein is CASMGTVAGGYNEQFF.

The chain uses TRBV27 and TRBJ2-2; the D is unclear. Germline V gene lookup returns CDR1 MNHEY and CDR2 SMNVEV (reference sequence). CDR3 length equals 16 residues. Trimming cost V 4 bases and J 3 bases, with 15 bases left between them. In DNA, the CDR3 is TGTGCCAGCAGTTCCCGGCTTTCGGTATACACCGGGGAGCTGTTTTTT. This gives the protein CASSSRLSVYTGELFF.

The chain carries TRBV28 and TRBJ1-1, with 9 bases fitting TRBD1. Germline V gene sequence: CDR1 MDHEN, CDR2 SYDVKM. Trimming at V came to 2 bases and at J to 4 bases, leaving 2 bases not matched to a gene. CDR3 length: 14 amino acids. The CDR3 DNA follows: TGTGCCAGCAGTTTAGGGACAGGGAGCACTGAAGCTTTCTTT. Amino acid sequence: CASSLGTGSTEAFF.

This chain links TRBV6-5 with TRBJ1-5, with a weak D call TRBD1 (5 bases). The length of the CDR3 is 14 residues. Germline-derived CDR1 and CDR2 are MNHEY and SVGAGI. Trimming cost V 5 bases and J 7 bases, with 15 bases left between them. CDR3 region: CASSTTALDQPQHF. The CDR3 region has the DNA TGTGCCAGCAGTACGACAGCTTTGGACCAGCCCCAGCATTTT.

This sequence joins TRBV7-9 and TRBJ1-5, with D perhaps matching TRBD1 (6 bases). Per germline, CDR1 SEHNR and CDR2 FQNEAQ (reference sequence). There are 16 residues in the CDR3. V shed 5 bases and J shed 2 bases, with 16 bases lying between them. CDR3 amino acids: CASSRDRPTGNQPQHF. The CDR3 region has the DNA TGTGCCAGCAGCCGAGACAGGCCCACGGGCAATCAGCCCCAGCATTTT. Full variable domain (outside the CDR3, taken from reference TRBV7-9 and TRBJ1-5): DTGVSQNPRHKITKRGQNVTFRCDPISEHNRLYWYRQTLGQGPEFLTYFQNEAQLEKSRLLSDRFSAERPKGSFSTLEIQRTEQGDSAMYLCASSRDRPTGNQPQHFGDGTRLSIL.

This clone was counted a single time. An end of the junction differs from the germline gene, which may be a read error. The rearrangement joins TRBV9 to TRBJ1-1; D is undetermined. This CDR3 region has 8 residues. Germline V gene lookup returns CDR1 SGDLS and CDR2 YYNGEE. The CDR3: CASSVGNF. In DNA form, the CDR3 reads TGTGCCAGCAGCGTAGGCAACTTT.

The chain is built from TRBV9 and TRBJ2-5; no firm D call. Germline CDR1 SGDLS, CDR2 YYNGEE. Trimming removed 3 bases at V and 7 bases at J, with 19 bases between. The CDR3 totals 15 residues. DNA for the CDR3: TGTGCCAGCAGCGAGCAGAGAGCTTCCCCGGGGACCCAGTACTTC. Translating it yields CASSEQRASPGTQYF. Based on the CDR3 plus reference TRBV9 and TRBJ2-5, the full variable domain is DSGVTQTPKHLITATGQRVTLRCSPRSGDLSVYWYQQSLDQGLQFLIQYYNGEERAKGNILERFSAQQFPDLHSELNLSSLELGDSALYFCASSEQRASPGTQYFGPGTRLLVL.

The chain recombines TRBV2 with TRBJ1-2; a possible D gene is TRBD1 (5 bases). Germline-derived CDR1 and CDR2 are SNHLY and FYNNEI. There are 17 residues in the CDR3. V was shortened by 10 bases and J by 3 bases, with 27 bases between the two germline ends. Written as DNA, the CDR3 is TGTGCCATTTTCGAGCAGGGAGAGAAGGTTGGAGACTATGGCTACACCTTC. It yields the protein CAIFEQGEKVGDYGYTF.

This chain uses TRBV27 with TRBJ1-1, with D unclear. The CDR3 is 13 residues long. The V gene lost 9 bases and the J gene lost 0 bases, with 11 bases spanning the gap. The germline gives CDR1 MNHEY, CDR2 SMNVEV (reference sequence). As DNA, the CDR3 is TGTGCCAGTAAGGACGGAATGAACACTGAAGCTTTCTTT. Protein: CASKDGMNTEAFF.

The genes are TRBV10-1 and TRBJ1-4; D is uncertain. Germline lookup yields CDR1 WNHNN and CDR2 SYGVQD (reference sequence). There are 11 residues in the CDR3. Trimming stripped 5 bases from V and 13 bases from J, with 11 bases between. CDR3 in DNA: TGCGCCAGCAGTCAAGGAAAGGGACTGTTTTTT. This translates into CASSQGKGLFF.

The rearrangement uses TRBV4-1 and TRBJ2-7, with 8 bases fitting TRBD1. This CDR3 has 15 amino acids. With V trimmed by 0 bases and J by 1 base, 2 bases remained unmatched. The germline CDR1 and CDR2 sequences are MGHRA and YSYEKL. The CDR3 DNA reads as TGCGCCAGCAGCCAAGATCGGACAGGGTCCTACGAGCAGTACTTC. Its translation: CASSQDRTGSYEQYF.

The rearrangement uses TRBV9 and TRBJ2-7; the D is unclear. Germline V gene lookup returns CDR1 SGDLS and CDR2 YYNGEE. This CDR3 contains 16 residues. V lost 0 bases to trimming and J lost 6 bases, with 19 bases between them. CDR3 coding DNA: TGTGCCAGCAGCGTAGGCCTCGCACTTGGCGTGGGCGAGCAGTACTTC. Translated, it gives CASSVGLALGVGEQYF. Together with reference TRBV9 and TRBJ2-7, the CDR3 gives the full variable domain: DSGVTQTPKHLITATGQRVTLRCSPRSGDLSVYWYQQSLDQGLQFLIQYYNGEERAKGNILERFSAQQFPDLHSELNLSSLELGDSALYFCASSVGLALGVGEQYFGPGTRLTVT.

This chain joins TRBV28 and TRBJ2-3, with D maybe TRBD1 (6 bases). The ends were cut back, 5 bases at V and 2 bases at J, with 14 bases in the middle. This CDR3 comprises 15 residues. Germline CDR1 is MDHEN and CDR2 is SYDVKM. In DNA form, the CDR3 reads TGTGCCAGCAGTCTTCTGGACAGAGTCACAGATACGCAGTATTTT. It specifies CASSLLDRVTDTQYF. Full variable domain (missing parts from reference TRBV28 and TRBJ2-3): DVKVTQSSRYLVKRTGEKVFLECVQDMDHENMFWYRQDPGLGLRLIYFSYDVKMKEKGDIPEGYSVSREKKERFSLILESASTNQTSMYLCASSLLDRVTDTQYFGPGTRLTVL.

This sequence joins TRBV19 and TRBJ2-7; D may match TRBD1 or TRBD2 (5 bases each). Germline V gives CDR1 LNHDA, CDR2 SQIVND (reference sequence). The CDR3 has 14 amino acids. This CDR3 reads CNYPGPYFSYEQYF. CDR3 nucleotides: TGTAATTACCCGGGGCCATATTTCTCCTACGAGCAGTACTTC.

V is TRBV5-6 and J is TRBJ2-1, with 10 bases fitting TRBD2. V was clipped by 1 base and J by 7 bases; unmatched bases: 11. Germline CDR1 is SGHDT and CDR2 is YYEEEE. The CDR3 runs 17 residues. This CDR3 reads CASSLRIKREGRNEQFF. CDR3 sequence (DNA): TGTGCCAGCAGCTTGAGAATCAAGCGGGAGGGCCGGAATGAGCAGTTCTTC.

In DNA form, the CDR3 reads TGTGCCAGCAGCGAAACCGACAGGGGAGGGGTCTATGGCTACACCTTC. Translated, it gives CASSETDRGGVYGYTF. V usage is TRBV13 and J usage is TRBJ1-2; 8 nucleotides agree with TRBD1. CDR1 PRHDT and CDR2 FYEKMQ come from the germline V gene (reference sequence). With 5 bases clipped from V and 4 bases from J, the junction kept 12 bases outside the gene matches. The CDR3 has 16 amino acids.

This rearrangement joins TRBV4-1 to TRBJ2-7, with D perhaps matching TRBD1 (5 bases). Per the germline V gene, CDR1 is MGHRA and CDR2 is YSYEKL. V lost 1 base and J 4 bases, leaving 20 bases between the germline ends. The CDR3 totals 17 residues. CDR3 residues: CASSQGVGQRRSYEQYF. The CDR3 DNA reads TGCGCCAGCAGCCAAGGAGTCGGACAACGAAGGTCGTACGAGCAGTACTTC.

This CDR3 reads CASSLLGVEGYTF. CDR3 nucleotides: TGTGCCAGCAGCTTATTAGGGGTGGAGGGCTACACCTTC. This chain uses TRBV11-2 with TRBJ1-2; tentatively, D is TRBD1 (5 bases). In germline, CDR1 is SGHAT, CDR2 FQNNGV. CDR3 size: 13 residues. V gave up 2 bases and J gave up 8 bases, with 12 bases separating them.

The genes are TRBV6-5 and TRBJ1-1; TRBD1 aligns across 7 bases. V lost 6 bases and J lost 0; bases outside the gene matches: 7. Germline CDR1 is MNHEY and CDR2 is SVGAGI. The CDR3 is 15 residues long. CDR3 amino acids: CASRTRDSLNTEAFF. DNA of the CDR3: TGTGCCAGCAGAACCAGGGACAGCTTGAACACTGAAGCTTTCTTT.

V is TRBV30 and J is TRBJ1-3, with D maybe TRBD1 (5 bases). Per germline, CDR1 GTSNPN and CDR2 SVGIG (reference sequence). V lost 4 bases to trimming and J lost 8 bases, with 9 bases between them. There are 11 residues in the CDR3. CDR3 DNA: TGTGCCTGGATTCGGGGGTACACCATATATTTT. This encodes CAWIRGYTIYF.